The entry that follows covers one T cell receptor (beta chain) sequence. This specimen comes from a study of blood T cell repertoires in COVID-19. As processed by the authors: Estimates of nucleated cell counts were drawn from the amplification of reference gene primers. Generated by immunoSEQ multiplex PCR, the TCRdb table keeps only in-frame clones and is missing some. Clonal size and the V and J genes are those of that table, whereas D and trimming came from the DNA. Of about 440,000 clones in the sample, around 89% were seen once. The V gene's germline CDR1 is LGHNT and CDR2 FRNRAP. Trimming cost V 2 bases and J 4 bases; bases outside gene matches: 3. The CDR3 has 15 amino acids.

The sequencing sample was made of peripheral blood. The chain carries TRBV12-5 and TRBJ1-4; 8 nucleotides match TRBD1. The TCR sequence derives from a woman aged 50 to 60 with COVID-19, enrolled during active disease. The CDR3 DNA follows: TGTGCTAGTGGTTTGATGACAGGGGTTAATGAAAAACTGTTTTTT. It translates to CASGLMTGVNEKLFF.